These T cell receptor beta chains were read from a single sample in a study of CD4 T cells in relation to SARS-CoV-2 and coronaviruses. The antigens of these receptors remain unknown. TCRdb's table, derived via immunoSEQ multiplex PCR, lists solely in-frame clones and lacks some. The top ten clones hold more than 9% of a sample with about 26,000 clones, about 76% of them seen once. The sequencing sample was made of CD4+ T cells from PBMCs, cultured in vitro. The receptors originated from a human donor in good health. Each CDR3 is given with its conserved first and last residue. A D gene is named only where the DNA matches it firmly. Size is omitted from some rows. Given values are once, few, many or a class for expanded clones.

d_call j_call v_call clone_size cdr3_aa cdr3_nt
NA TRBJ1-1 TRBV6-5 NA CASIPPQGNTEAFF TGTGCCAGCATCCCACCGCAGGGTAACACTGAAGCTTTCTTT
TRBD1 TRBJ1-1 TRBV4-1 NA CASSQPKQGWDTEAFF TGCGCCAGCAGCCAACCGAAACAGGGGTGGGACACTGAAGCTTTCTTT
TRBD1 TRBJ2-3 TRBV25-1 NA CASSDDRGPSTDTQYF TGTGCCAGCAGTGACGACAGGGGGCCTAGCACAGATACGCAGTATTTT
TRBD2 TRBJ2-5 TRBV5-1 NA CASSLEGSGRAETQYF TGCGCCAGCAGCTTGGAGGGTAGCGGGAGGGCAGAGACCCAGTACTTC
TRBD2 TRBJ2-1 TRBV9 NA CASSESLAGVGEQFF TGTGCCAGCAGTGAAAGTCTAGCGGGGGTAGGCGAGCAGTTCTTC
NA TRBJ2-7 TRBV4-2 NA CASGPILSGEAYEQYF TGTGCCAGCGGCCCTATCCTTTCGGGAGAAGCCTACGAGCAGTACTTC
TRBD1 TRBJ1-1 TRBV4-3 NA CASSPDRANTEAFF TGCGCCAGCAGCCCGGACAGGGCGAACACTGAAGCTTTCTTT
NA TRBJ2-6 TRBV4-3 NA CASSHRVTGANVLTF TGCGCCAGCAGCCACCGGGTCACTGGGGCCAACGTCCTGACTTTC
NA TRBJ2-3 TRBV27 NA CATSTGTLGTDTQYF TGTGCCACCTCGACGGGCACCCTGGGCACAGATACGCAGTATTTT
TRBD1 TRBJ1-1 TRBV19 NA CASSPPLGTGVNTEAFF TGTGCCAGTAGTCCGCCCTTGGGGACAGGGGTGAACACTGAAGCTTTCTTT
TRBD1 TRBJ1-6 TRBV7-9 NA CASSSSRTGDHGSPLHF TGTGCCAGCAGCTCGTCGCGGACAGGGGACCATGGTTCACCCCTCCACTTT
NA TRBJ1-1 TRBV5-1 NA CASSPDPDGPGTEAFF TGCGCCAGCAGCCCCGACCCGGACGGGCCGGGCACTGAAGCTTTCTTT
NA TRBJ2-7 TRBV12-5 NA CASGLARGDASVYEQYF TGTGCTAGTGGTTTGGCCAGGGGGGACGCCAGCGTCTACGAGCAGTACTTC
NA TRBJ1-2 TRBV13 NA CASSWALTNYGYTF TGTGCCAGCAGCTGGGCCCTTACTAACTATGGCTACACCTTC
NA TRBJ2-7 TRBV5-8 NA CASSLVSGHFRKQYF TGTGCCAGCAGCTTGGTGTCAGGGCATTTTCGGAAGCAGTACTTC
NA TRBJ1-1 TRBV5-4 NA CASSLELNTEAFF TGTGCCAGCAGCCTAGAGCTGAACACTGAAGCTTTCTTT
TRBD2 TRBJ2-1 TRBV4-1 NA CASSQDRLAGLRGGEQFF TGCGCCAGCAGCCAAGATCGGCTAGCGGGGCTTAGAGGGGGTGAGCAGTTCTTC
TRBD1 TRBJ1-1 TRBV5-1 NA CASSLDRGRALNTEAFF TGCGCCAGCAGCTTGGACAGGGGGCGTGCCTTGAACACTGAAGCTTTCTTT
NA TRBJ1-5 TRBV24-1 NA CATSDFGHPSNQPQHF TGTGCCACCAGTGATTTTGGGCACCCTAGCAATCAGCCCCAGCATTTT
NA TRBJ2-5 TRBV3-1/TRBV3-2 NA CASSQAGETQYF TGTGCCAGCAGCCAAGCGGGAGAGACCCAGTACTTC
TRBD1 TRBJ2-1 TRBV7-2 few CASSSQTGGYNEQFF TGTGCCAGCAGCTCCCAGACAGGGGGATACAATGAGCAGTTCTTC
NA TRBJ1-1 TRBV19 NA CASTNGGGTEAFF TGTGCCAGTACCAACGGGGGTGGAACTGAAGCTTTCTTT
NA TRBJ2-5 TRBV3-1/TRBV3-2 NA CASSSLRGWGKTQYF TGTGCCAGCAGCTCCTTGAGGGGATGGGGAAAGACCCAGTACTTC
NA TRBJ2-2 TRBV10-3 NA CAISESDPRTAGNTGELFF TGTGCCATCAGTGAGTCCGACCCCAGGACAGCGGGAAACACCGGGGAGCTGTTTTTT
TRBD2 TRBJ2-2 TRBV27 few CASCGLAGKSNTGELFF TGTGCCAGCTGCGGACTAGCGGGGAAATCGAACACCGGGGAGCTGTTTTTT
NA TRBJ2-3 TRBV4-3 NA CASSPAGTDTQYF TGCGCCAGCAGCCCTGCTGGCACAGATACGCAGTATTTT
TRBD1 TRBJ2-3 TRBV10-3 once CAISYRDRRTDTQYF TGTGCCATCAGTTACCGGGACAGGCGCACAGATACGCAGTATTTT
NA TRBJ2-1 TRBV7-8 NA CASSLSRGTYNEQFF TGTGCCAGCAGCTTATCCAGGGGAACCTACAATGAGCAGTTCTTC
NA TRBJ2-1 TRBV7-9 NA CASTPGGIGRGQLQFF TGTGCCAGCACCCCCGGGGGCATCGGCCGGGGCCAATTGCAGTTCTTC
NA TRBJ2-2 TRBV5-8 NA CASSPFIANTGELFF TGTGCCAGCAGCCCCTTTATAGCGAACACCGGGGAGCTGTTTTTT
TRBD2 TRBJ2-3 TRBV5-4 NA CASSHNRGEDTQYF TGTGCCAGCAGCCATAACCGGGGGGAGGATACGCAGTATTTT
NA TRBJ1-3 TRBV7-2 NA CASSLVAVSGNTIYF TGTGCCAGCAGCTTAGTCGCGGTCTCTGGAAACACCATATATTTT
NA TRBJ2-5 TRBV15 NA CATSRGAGSATQYF TGTGCCACCAGCAGAGGGGCGGGGAGCGCGACCCAGTACTTC
NA TRBJ1-5 TRBV19 NA CATGFQGGNQPQHF TGTGCCACAGGATTTCAGGGTGGCAATCAGCCCCAGCATTTT
TRBD1 TRBJ1-1 TRBV29-1 NA CSVEKTGGTEAFF TGCAGCGTTGAAAAAACAGGGGGGACTGAAGCTTTCTTT
NA TRBJ1-4 TRBV5-1 NA CASSSGEANEKLFF TGCGCCAGCAGCTCAGGGGAGGCTAATGAAAAACTGTTTTTT
NA TRBJ1-2 TRBV7-9 NA CASSSRTAPLGYGYTF TGTGCCAGCAGCTCTCGGACGGCGCCGCTTGGTTATGGCTACACCTTC
NA TRBJ1-1 TRBV12-5 NA CASDPPQGSGAFF TGTGCTAGTGATCCCCCGCAGGGTTCAGGAGCTTTCTTT
NA TRBJ1-1 TRBV6-5 once CASTPGAGRDTEAFF TGTGCCAGCACCCCAGGGGCGGGGAGGGACACTGAAGCTTTCTTT
NA TRBJ2-2 TRBV29-1 NA CSVGRTGELFF TGCAGCGTTGGGAGAACCGGGGAGCTGTTTTTT
NA TRBJ1-1 TRBV28 NA CASRGSQGTNTEAFF TGTGCCAGCAGGGGATCTCAGGGGACGAACACTGAAGCTTTCTTT
TRBD2 TRBJ2-3 TRBV13 NA CASSSLLAGATDTQYF TGTGCCAGCAGCTCCCTACTAGCGGGGGCCACAGATACGCAGTATTTT
TRBD1 TRBJ1-1 TRBV5-1 NA CATRDRMNTEAFF TGCGCCACACGGGACAGGATGAACACTGAAGCTTTCTTT
TRBD2 TRBJ2-2 TRBV10-3 NA CAISGGLAGAANTGELFF TGTGCCATCAGTGGGGGACTAGCGGGAGCTGCGAACACCGGGGAGCTGTTTTTT
TRBD1 TRBJ1-1 TRBV12-5 NA CASGLTRQGSVYTEAFF TGTGCTAGTGGTTTGACTAGACAGGGTTCGGTGTACACTGAAGCTTTCTTT
NA TRBJ1-2 TRBV7-2 NA CASSFGGEGYGYTF TGTGCCAGCAGCTTTGGGGGGGAGGGCTATGGCTACACCTTC
NA TRBJ2-1 TRBV29-1 NA CSVALWGMQFF TGCAGCGTTGCCCTCTGGGGGATGCAGTTCTTC
TRBD1 TRBJ1-5 TRBV7-2 NA CASSLGWTGGQPQHF TGTGCCAGCAGCTTAGGGTGGACAGGGGGGCAGCCCCAGCATTTT
NA TRBJ1-4 TRBV18 NA CASSPLSNNEKLFF TGTGCCAGCTCACCCCTCTCAAATAATGAAAAACTGTTTTTT
NA TRBJ1-1 TRBV5-5 NA CASSFEGLGLDFF TGTGCCAGCAGCTTCGAGGGTCTGGGTTTAGATTTCTTT
NA TRBJ2-5 TRBV6-4 NA CASSARRTEQETQYF TGTGCCAGCAGTGCACGGAGGACAGAGCAAGAGACCCAGTACTTC
NA TRBJ2-5 TRBV2 NA CASSEGWAGPAQYF TGTGCCAGCAGTGAAGGGTGGGCAGGTCCGGCCCAGTACTTC
NA TRBJ1-5 TRBV9 NA CASSAGTRNQPQHF TGTGCCAGCAGCGCGGGAACGCGCAATCAGCCCCAGCATTTT
NA TRBJ1-5 TRBV30 once CAWSPMGGSNQPQHF TGTGCCTGGAGTCCAATGGGAGGTAGCAATCAGCCCCAGCATTTT
NA TRBJ1-2 TRBV12-5 NA CASGLVAGHFYGYTF TGTGCTAGTGGTTTGGTAGCGGGACACTTCTATGGCTACACCTTC